Below are 7 T cell receptor beta chains sequenced from a single sample in a study of CD4 and CD8 cells across lung adenocarcinoma regions. TCRdb re-analysed the PCR reads in MiXCR, keeping a single row per CDR3 protein. The table includes roughly 20,000 distinct CDR3 sequences, 50% to 55% detected once. Sequenced: CD8+ T cells from the center of a lung tumor. The receptors originated from a female donor with lung adenocarcinoma. The CD4 and CD8 labels of this study may be unreliable.

This clonotype has a handful of counts. One end of the junction does not line up with germline, which may come from a read error. This chain connects TRBV27 to TRBJ2-4; the D gene could be TRBD1 or TRBD2 (5 bases each). CDR3 length: 15 residues. Germline V CDR1 and CDR2: MNHEY, SMNVEV (reference sequence). The CDR3 DNA follows: TGTGCCAGCAGGCCGGGGCTAGGAGCCAAAAACATTCAGTACTTT. It is translated as CASRPGLGAKNIQYF.

This clonotype was counted between two and nine times. The gene calls are TRBV6-1 and TRBJ2-2; TRBD2 aligns across 7 bases. V lost 1 base to trimming and J lost 1 base; unmatched junction nucleotides: 3. The germline gives CDR1 MNHNS, CDR2 SASEGT. CDR3 length: 16 amino acids. In DNA, the CDR3 is TGTGCCAGCAGTGAAGACCAGCGGGGGAACACCGGGGAGCTGTTTTTT. Its protein product is CASSEDQRGNTGELFF.

The rearrangement uses TRBV6-5 and TRBJ2-7; no clear D gene. This CDR3 spans 16 amino acids. Germline CDR1 and CDR2: MNHEY and SVGAGI. Trimming stripped 0 bases from V and 0 bases from J, with 12 bases between. Written as DNA, the CDR3 is TGTGCCAGCAGTTACTCGAGGACGGCGAGCTCCTACGAGCAGTACTTC. Its translation: CASSYSRTASSYEQYF.

This clonotype is deemed medium-sized (0.01 to 0.1%). This chain joins TRBV6-1 and TRBJ1-6, with D hard to call. The CDR3 consists of 17 residues. The ends were cut back, 1 base at V and 7 bases at J, with 17 bases in the middle. CDR1 MNHNS and CDR2 SASEGT come from the germline V gene. The CDR3 DNA reads TGTGCCAGCAGTGAAGACGCAGCGAGGGTGGGGAATTCACCCCTCCACTTT. It encodes CASSEDAARVGNSPLHF.

This rearrangement joins TRBV28 to TRBJ2-1, with 10 bases aligning to TRBD2. Germline V gene data show CDR1 as MDHEN and CDR2 as SYDVKM. CDR3 length: 15 residues. With V trimmed by 6 bases and J by 5 bases, 7 bases remained unmatched. The CDR3 here is CASRRGLAINNEQFF. The CDR3 DNA reads as TGTGCCAGCAGACGGGGACTAGCGATCAACAATGAGCAGTTCTTC. The full variable domain, rest sourced from reference TRBV28 and TRBJ2-1, is DVKVTQSSRYLVKRTGEKVFLECVQDMDHENMFWYRQDPGLGLRLIYFSYDVKMKEKGDIPEGYSVSREKKERFSLILESASTNQTSMYLCASRRGLAINNEQFFGPGTRLTVL.

This clonotype is medium-sized by share. One junction end disagrees with the germline gene, perhaps due to a read error. The chain couples TRBV6-1 to TRBJ2-1; D is unresolved. Germline V gene data show CDR1 as MNHNS and CDR2 as SASEGT. The CDR3 covers 11 residues. The CDR3 loop reads CASSETRRLRF. CDR3 DNA sequence: TGTGCCAGCAGTGAAACACGCAGACTCCGCTTC.

Of note for this clonotype: An end of the junction differs from the germline gene, which may be a read error. This sequence joins TRBV6-1 and TRBJ2-1; D is ambiguous. The CDR3 extends over 16 amino acids. Germline V CDR1 and CDR2: MNHNS, SASEGT. This CDR3 is CASSGTPSGSYNEPLF. DNA of the CDR3: TGTGCCAGCAGTGGGACCCCGTCCGGGTCCTACAATGAGCCGCTCTTC.